This record covers a single T cell receptor beta chain. The junction had 6 bases not matched to a gene; V was cut back by 4 bases and J by 0 bases. This CDR3 has 15 residues. Germline loops: CDR1 SGHNT, CDR2 YYREEE (reference sequence). TCRdb keeps only in-frame clones here, not all; method: immunoSEQ multiplex PCR. This sample has around 82,000 clones; 70% to 90% occur once, and the top ten carry over 6%. This sample was taken from a study of blood T cell repertoires in COVID-19. Overall study: Some COVID-19 samples were acute and others convalescent; all came from the United States, Italy and Spain.

Sequencing was done on a sample of peripheral blood. This receptor was taken from a man aged 80 or over with COVID-19, enrolled during active disease. The chain links TRBV5-4 to TRBJ1-2, with 7 bases lining up with TRBD1. This CDR3 reads CASSRDRVPNYGYTF. For the CDR3, the DNA is TGTGCCAGCAGCAGAGACAGGGTCCCTAACTATGGCTACACCTTC.